Each of the 26 T cell receptor beta chains below was sequenced from the same sample in a study of blood T cells in healthy people across ages. A J-beta primer mix and a sample-barcoded 5' primer were used in a second PCR of roughly 6 to 11 cycles. TCRdb processed the 5' RACE reads anew with MiXCR; each CDR3 protein has one entry. The table records fewer than 600,000 distinct CDR3 sequences, about a quarter of them present only once. These data are also associated with another study on T cells of mothers and their children.

The sequenced material came from blood. These receptors all stem from a boy aged 2 to 10 in good health.

The V and J genes are TRBV20-1 and TRBJ2-1; 8 positions agree with TRBD1. The germline V gene has CDR1 DFQATT and CDR2 SNEGSKA (reference sequence). V trimming: 2 bases; J trimming: 4 bases; junction bases outside the gene matches: 16. This CDR3 comprises 18 residues. The CDR3 nucleotides are TGCAGTGCTAGACGCGGGGACAGGCTTATCCGAATTTACAATGAGCAGTTCTTC. Its translation is CSARRGDRLIRIYNEQFF.

The rearrangement links TRBV7-2 to TRBJ1-1; tentative D call: TRBD1 (5 bases). Germline V gives CDR1 SGHTA, CDR2 FQGNSA. Between the trimmed V and J ends, which lost 5 bases and 6 bases, there was a span of 13 bases. The CDR3 spans 13 residues. DNA for the CDR3: TGTGCCAGCAGCGGCCTCCGGGACCCTGAAGCTTTCTTT. This encodes CASSGLRDPEAFF.

This clonotype was seen a handful of times. The V gene is TRBV12-3 or TRBV12-4, the J gene TRBJ2-7; D is unresolved. The DNA end is a closer match to TRBJ2-4, so the J assignment may be wrong. This CDR3 is 12 amino acids long. The CDR3 sequence is CASSLSQNIQYF. Here the CDR3 DNA reads TGTGCCAGCAGTTTGAGCCAAAACATTCAGTACTTC.

The rearrangement links TRBV7-2 to TRBJ1-1, with D tentatively TRBD1 (5 bases). The V end was cut by 0 bases, the J end by 4 bases, with 6 bases between. The germline V gene encodes CDR1 SGHTA and CDR2 FQGNSA. This CDR3 spans 13 amino acids. The CDR3 nucleotides are TGTGCCAGCAGCTTAGCGCAGGGCACTGAAGCTTTCTTT. The encoded protein is CASSLAQGTEAFF.

This chain uses TRBV9 with TRBJ2-4; D unresolved. CDR3 length equals 14 residues. V was shortened by 0 bases and J by 1 base, with 5 bases between the two germline ends. Germline V gives CDR1 SGDLS, CDR2 YYNGEE. The DNA of the CDR3 is TGTGCCAGCAGCGTAGACCAGGCCAAAAACATTCAGTACTTC. Its translation is CASSVDQAKNIQYF.

This chain connects TRBV20-1 to TRBJ2-6; D is unresolved. CDR1 and CDR2 (germline): DFQATT, SNEGSKA (reference sequence). V lost 1 base and J lost 2, with 6 bases in between. The CDR3 spans 14 residues. For the CDR3, the DNA is TGCAGTGCTAGAGTTGTCACTGGGGCCAACGTCCTGACTTTC. It translates to CSARVVTGANVLTF.

CDR3: CSARDFDRNTGELFF. CDR3 in DNA: TGCAGTGCTAGAGACTTTGACAGGAACACCGGGGAGCTGTTTTTT. The chain links TRBV20-1 to TRBJ2-2, with a possible D match to TRBD1 (5 bases). This CDR3 comprises 15 residues. CDR1 and CDR2 from the germline V gene are DFQATT and SNEGSKA (reference sequence). Trimming took off 0 bases at V and 1 base at J, with 9 bases between the two ends.

This clonotype has only a few counts. This sequence joins TRBV7-2 and TRBJ2-1; 11 bases agree with TRBD2. Germline CDR1 SGHTA, CDR2 FQGNSA. CDR3 length: 15 residues. V shed 3 bases and J 15 bases; nucleotides not matched to a gene: 13. The CDR3 DNA is TGTGCCAGCAGCTTTTTGACTAGCGGGGCCCAAGGCGGGTTCTTC. Protein sequence: CASSFLTSGAQGGFF.

The rearrangement links TRBV20-1 to TRBJ2-5; D might be TRBD2 (6 bases). The ends were cut back, 1 base at V and 4 bases at J, with 13 bases in the middle. This CDR3 is 14 amino acids long. Looked up from germline, CDR1 is DFQATT and CDR2 is SNEGSKA (reference sequence). CDR3 amino acids: CSARGLGGGETQYF. The DNA of the CDR3 is TGCAGTGCTAGAGGACTAGGTGGAGGAGAGACCCAGTACTTC.

The rearrangement joins TRBV24-1 to TRBJ2-1, with TRBD2 matching 7 bases. The CDR3 sequence is 15 residues long. Germline trimming cut 2 bases from V and 4 bases from J; bases unmatched to any gene: 4. The germline gives CDR1 KGHDR, CDR2 SFDVKD. Here the CDR3 DNA reads TGTGCCACCAGTGATTCCAGCGGGGTTTACAATGAGCAGTTCTTC. It encodes CATSDSSGVYNEQFF.

This chain links TRBV6-6 with TRBJ1-3; D is ambiguous. Germline V gene lookup returns CDR1 MNHNY and CDR2 SVGAGI (reference sequence). The CDR3 covers 14 residues. V lost 4 bases, J lost 0 bases, and 7 bases lay in between. CDR3 in amino acids: CASSSPGSGNTIYF. For the CDR3, the DNA is TGTGCCAGCAGTTCCCCGGGCTCTGGAAACACCATATATTTT.

In its sample, this clonotype was seen a few times. The gene calls are TRBV9 and TRBJ2-2; D is possibly TRBD2 (5 bases). Deletions cut 0 bases from V and 6 bases from J, with 9 bases between. Germline CDR1 SGDLS, CDR2 YYNGEE. This CDR3 spans 14 amino acids. Here the CDR3 reads CASSVDGEPGELFF. In DNA, the CDR3 is TGTGCCAGCAGCGTAGACGGGGAGCCCGGGGAGCTGTTTTTT.

CDR3: CASSDGTSGIETQYF. CDR3 nucleotide sequence: TGCGCCAGCAGCGACGGGACTAGCGGTATAGAGACCCAGTACTTC. This sequence joins TRBV4-1 and TRBJ2-5, with 11 bases matching TRBD2. There are 15 residues in the CDR3. Germline V gives CDR1 MGHRA, CDR2 YSYEKL. V was pared by 5 bases and J by 4 bases, with 6 bases of the junction left unmatched.

This clonotype was counted many times. The rearrangement uses TRBV27 and TRBJ2-5; D gene unclear. The CDR3 has 13 residues. From germline, CDR1 is MNHEY and CDR2 SMNVEV (reference sequence). V was clipped by 2 bases and J by 0 bases, with 4 bases between them. The CDR3 DNA reads as TGTGCCAGCAGTTTAGGCCACCAAGAGACCCAGTACTTC. It yields the protein CASSLGHQETQYF.

This clonotype was counted a single time. The V gene is TRBV27, the J gene TRBJ2-7, with 9 bases lining up with TRBD2. V lost 3 bases, J lost 5 bases, and 8 bases stayed unmatched. Germline-derived CDR1 and CDR2 are MNHEY and SMNVEV (reference sequence). This CDR3 has 15 amino acids. The CDR3 sequence: CASSFLSGLANEQYF. Here the CDR3 DNA reads TGTGCCAGCAGTTTCCTGTCCGGACTAGCGAACGAGCAGTACTTC.

This clonotype was picked up a small number of times. The chain recombines TRBV20-1 with TRBJ2-5, with D possibly TRBD2 on 6 matching bases. This CDR3 region has 13 residues. Germline loops: CDR1 DFQATT, CDR2 SNEGSKA (reference sequence). Trimming cost V 5 bases and J 5 bases, with 15 bases left between them. CDR3 nucleotide sequence: TGCAGTGCTCCGAACGGGGGATGGGAGACCCAGTACTTC. Amino acids: CSAPNGGWETQYF.

There are a few counts of this clonotype. A much more abundant neighbour one base away suggests this may be a read error. This rearrangement joins TRBV7-8 to TRBJ2-5; D is perhaps TRBD2 (5 bases). The V gene's germline CDR1 is SGHVS and CDR2 FQNEAQ. This CDR3 is 14 amino acids long. CDR3 region: CASSHTRFQETRYF. CDR3 DNA sequence: TGTGCCAGCAGCCACACTAGATTCCAAGAGACCCGGTACTTC.

This clonotype was seen a few times. The chain joins TRBV25-1 to TRBJ1-4; 9 nucleotides align to TRBD1. The CDR3 consists of 13 residues. Germline-derived CDR1 and CDR2 are MGHDK and SYGVNS. V lost 6 bases, J lost 8 bases, and 4 bases stayed unmatched. The CDR3 DNA reads TGTGCCAGCAGGGGGACAGGGCACGAAAAACTGTTTTTT. It encodes CASRGTGHEKLFF.

This clonotype has just a few counts. The CDR3 region has the DNA TGTGCCAGCAGTGAGACCGGGACTAGCATGACCTACGAGCAGTACTTC. This encodes CASSETGTSMTYEQYF. The chain couples TRBV5-5 to TRBJ2-5; 9 nucleotides match TRBD2. The J call may be faulty, since TRBJ2-7 better matches the DNA end. The germline V gene encodes CDR1 SGHKS and CDR2 YYEKEE (reference sequence). The CDR3 totals 16 residues.

This clonotype was seen a handful of times. This sequence joins TRBV6-5 and TRBJ2-1, with D maybe TRBD1 (6 bases). The CDR3 runs to 17 residues. Germline V lookup: CDR1 MNHEY, CDR2 SVGAGI. The V and J ends lost 0 bases and 1 base respectively, with 13 bases between them. CDR3 region: CASSYSRDKSSYNEQFF. The DNA for the CDR3 is TGTGCCAGCAGTTACTCGAGGGACAAGTCGTCCTACAATGAGCAGTTCTTC.

CDR3 region: CASSFSPTYEQFF. The CDR3 DNA follows: TGTGCCAGCAGCTTTTCCCCCACGTATGAGCAGTTCTTC. This chain uses TRBV6-5 with TRBJ2-1; D ambiguous. The V end was cut by 6 bases, the J end by 8 bases, with 14 bases between. CDR1 and CDR2 from the germline V gene are MNHEY and SVGAGI. This CDR3 is built from 13 residues.

Turning to this clonotype: This may be a read error, as it is one base from a much larger clone. This chain joins TRBV6-1 and TRBJ2-1; the D gene could be TRBD1 or TRBD2 (5 bases each). Looked up from germline, CDR1 is MNHNS and CDR2 is SASEGT. The CDR3 runs 15 residues. CDR3 nucleotides: TGTGCCAGCAGTGAGGGGGTCGTCTCCTGCAATGAGCAGTTCTTC. This translates into CASSEGVVSCNEQFF.

CDR3 in amino acids: CATSDPGASTDTQYF. The CDR3 nucleotides read TGTGCCACCAGTGACCCGGGGGCTAGCACAGATACGCAGTATTTT. The chain links TRBV24-1 to TRBJ2-3, with D perhaps given as TRBD1 or TRBD2 (6 bases each). The CDR3 is made up of 15 amino acids. Germline V gene sequence: CDR1 KGHDR, CDR2 SFDVKD. The V and J ends lost 4 bases and 0 bases respectively, with 10 bases between them.

Only a few counts were recorded for this clonotype. The rearrangement uses TRBV3-1 and TRBJ2-5; D is unresolved. The J call is uncertain, as TRBJ2-1 better fits the DNA end. The length of the CDR3 is 14 residues. Germline-derived CDR1 and CDR2 are LGHDT and YNNKEL (reference sequence). The CDR3 reads CASSQFYNPNEQFF. The DNA of the CDR3 is TGTGCCAGCAGCCAATTTTACAACCCCAATGAGCAGTTCTTC.

This clonotype came up a few times. The gene calls are TRBV12-3 or TRBV12-4 and TRBJ1-2; D is unresolved. There are 15 residues in the CDR3. Between the trimmed V and J ends, which lost 3 bases and 3 bases, there was a span of 14 bases. The CDR3 sequence: CASSLAGWGDYGYTF. In nucleotides, the CDR3 is TGTGCCAGCAGTTTGGCAGGCTGGGGTGACTATGGCTACACCTTC.

This chain uses TRBV15 with TRBJ2-4, with 7 bases aligning to TRBD1. With 4 bases clipped from V and 0 bases from J, the junction kept 6 bases outside the gene matches. This CDR3 contains 16 residues. The germline V gene has CDR1 LNHNV and CDR2 YYDKDF (reference sequence). CDR3 sequence reads: CATSKRQGLAKNIQYF. CDR3 nucleotides: TGTGCCACCAGCAAGCGACAGGGCCTAGCCAAAAACATTCAGTACTTC.